Listed below are T cell receptor beta chains from one sample, sequenced in a study of T cells after yellow fever vaccination. TCRdb reprocessed the 5' RACE reads via MiXCR and lists one record per CDR3 protein. The sample holds 450,000 to 550,000 distinct CDR3 sequences, 21% seen once. This specimen was PBMCs, taken 21 days after the first yellow fever vaccination. The receptors here all came from a young man who received the YFV17D yellow fever vaccine. CDR3s include the opening cysteine and the closing phenylalanine or tryptophan. D genes are given only for firm matches. Size is omitted from some rows. Given values are once, few, many or a class for expanded clones.

j_call v_call d_call clone_size cdr3_nt cdr3_aa
TRBJ2-1 TRBV5-1 . . TGCGCCAGCAGCCCCGATTTGATTGAGCAGTTCTTC CASSPDLIEQFF
TRBJ1-5 TRBV18 . . TGTGCCAGCTCACCGAGCAGGGATTCCCAGCCCCAGCATTTT CASSPSRDSQPQHF
TRBJ2-3 TRBV27 TRBD1 . TGTGCCAGCAGTGACCCCGGGACAGGGACCCCAGATACGCAGTATTTT CASSDPGTGTPDTQYF
TRBJ2-1 TRBV5-1 . many TGCGCCAGCAGCTTGGAGAATGAGCAGTTCTTC CASSLENEQFF
TRBJ2-1 TRBV14 . . TGTGCCAGCAGCCAAGATCGCGGGCCACTCGATTCCTACAATGAGCAGTTCTTC CASSQDRGPLDSYNEQFF
TRBJ1-6 TRBV13 . . TGTGCCAGCAGCTCGAGACCGGACAGTCCATATTCACCCCTCCACTTT CASSSRPDSPYSPLHF
TRBJ2-3 TRBV20-1 . few TGCAGTGCCCCCCCCCAGGGGTTGAGCACAGATACGCAGTATTTT CSAPPQGLSTDTQYF
TRBJ2-1 TRBV29-1 . . TGCAGCGTTGAGGACGATGGTACCGCCTACACGACCGGGTACAATGAGCAGTTCTTC CSVEDDGTAYTTGYNEQFF
TRBJ2-5 TRBV12-3/TRBV12-4 TRBD2 . TGTGCCAGCAGTTTTTCCTCTCGGGGGGGGTTAGAGACCCAGTACTTC CASSFSSRGGLETQYF
TRBJ1-5 TRBV4-1 . few TGCGCCAGCAGTTCGATAGTTACCCAGCCCCAGCATTTT CASSSIVTQPQHF
TRBJ1-1 TRBV30 . few TGTGCCTGGAGCCAGCGTGAAGCTTTCTTT CAWSQREAFF
TRBJ2-3 TRBV6-5 . few TGTGCCAGCAGTTACACGCCCGCCGCCGGGCGCACTCGGCCAGATACGCAGTATTTT CASSYTPAAGRTRPDTQYF
TRBJ2-3 TRBV7-3 . . TGTGCCAGCAGCCTTCAGGGTGGTAATTTTGCAGATACGCAGTATTTT CASSLQGGNFADTQYF
TRBJ2-2 TRBV7-3 TRBD1 few TGTGCCATCCCTAGGCGGCAGGGGGCGAAATTCCACGGGGAGCTGTTTTTT CAIPRRQGAKFHGELFF
TRBJ1-5 TRBV5-1 TRBD1 . TGCGCCAGCAGCTTGGGGGACAGCCCCAATCAGCCCCAGCATTTT CASSLGDSPNQPQHF
TRBJ2-7 TRBV10-3 TRBD1 few TGTGCCATCAGTGGACAGGGGACCTACGAGCAGTACTTC CAISGQGTYEQYF
TRBJ1-5 TRBV6-6 . few TGTGCCAGCAGTTACTCGTTGACAGGCTCCCTTTTT CASSYSLTGSLF
TRBJ2-7 TRBV5-4 TRBD2 . TGTGCCAGCAGCTTGGCTAGCGGGGGGGTACGGGAGCAGTACTTC CASSLASGGVREQYF
TRBJ2-3 TRBV6-2/TRBV6-3 TRBD1 . TGTGCCAGCAGTTACTCGATCCTGACAGGGGTGTTGGATACGCAGTATTTT CASSYSILTGVLDTQYF
TRBJ2-1 TRBV4-2 TRBD2 . TGTGCCAGCAGCCAAGATCCCACTAGCGGATCCTACAATGAGCAGTTCTTC CASSQDPTSGSYNEQFF
TRBJ1-2 TRBV29-1 . . TGCAGCGTCGACAGTTCCTATGGCTACACCTTC CSVDSSYGYTF
TRBJ2-1 TRBV9 TRBD1 . TGTGCCAGCACCCGGACAGGGGGCGGGAATGAGCAGTTCTTC CASTRTGGGNEQFF
TRBJ2-1 TRBV7-2 TRBD1 . TGTGCCAGCGCATGGGACAGGTCTTCGAGTGAGCAGTTCTTC CASAWDRSSSEQFF
TRBJ1-1 TRBV11-2 TRBD1 few TGTGCCAGCAGGAACCGGGACAGGTGGAACACTGAAGCTTTCTTT CASRNRDRWNTEAFF
TRBJ1-1 TRBV9 . . TGTGCCAGCAGCGTAGAGGGAGTAACTGAAGCTTTCTTT CASSVEGVTEAFF
TRBJ2-7 TRBV20-1 TRBD1 few TGCAGTGGACAGGGGATGGCCTACGAGCAGTACTTC CSGQGMAYEQYF
TRBJ1-2 TRBV15 . few TGTGCCACCAGCAGAGATGCTACCTTTGGTGGCTACACCTTC CATSRDATFGGYTF
TRBJ2-7 TRBV6-2/TRBV6-3 . . TGTGCCAGCAGTACCTCCCCAGGGGTGCAAGCGGGGGAGCAGTACTTC CASSTSPGVQAGEQYF
TRBJ2-1 TRBV5-1 . many TGCGCCAGCAGCTTGAAATCCGAATACTACAATGAGCAGTTCTTC CASSLKSEYYNEQFF
TRBJ1-1 TRBV3-1 . few TGTGCCAGCAGTAGACGCCTGAACACTGAAGCTTTCTTT CASSRRLNTEAFF
TRBJ2-1 TRBV6-2/TRBV6-3 TRBD2 . TGTGCCAGCAGTATCTTTGGCGGGGGGTACAATGAGCAGTTCTTC CASSIFGGGYNEQFF
TRBJ2-3 TRBV7-6 TRBD1 . TGTGCCAGCAGCGCCCAGACAGGGAGCACAGATACGCAGTATTTT CASSAQTGSTDTQYF
TRBJ2-5 TRBV6-5 . few TGTGCCAGCAGTTTCACATCGAACCGACAAGAGACCCAGTACTTC CASSFTSNRQETQYF
TRBJ1-2 TRBV4-1 . . TGCGCCAGCAGCCACCACGCCGGACCAGTACCTAACTATGGCTACACCTTC CASSHHAGPVPNYGYTF
TRBJ2-7 TRBV19 . . TGTGCCAGTAGTATCGACACGGGGATCTACGAGCAGTACTTC CASSIDTGIYEQYF
TRBJ1-1 TRBV5-4 . . TGTGCCAGCAGCTTACGTGACAGTAACACTGAAGCTTTCTTT CASSLRDSNTEAFF